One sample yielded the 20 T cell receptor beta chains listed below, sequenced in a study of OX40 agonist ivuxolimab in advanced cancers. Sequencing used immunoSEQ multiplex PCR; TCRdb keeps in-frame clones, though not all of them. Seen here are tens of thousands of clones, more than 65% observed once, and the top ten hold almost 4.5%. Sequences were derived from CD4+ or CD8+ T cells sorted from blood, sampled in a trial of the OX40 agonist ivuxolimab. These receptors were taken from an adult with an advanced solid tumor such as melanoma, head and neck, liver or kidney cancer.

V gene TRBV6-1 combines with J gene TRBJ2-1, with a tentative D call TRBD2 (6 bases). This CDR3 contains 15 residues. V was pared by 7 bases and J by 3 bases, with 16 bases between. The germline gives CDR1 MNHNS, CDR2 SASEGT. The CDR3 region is CASTEWGDSYNEQFF. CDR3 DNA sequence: TGTGCCAGCACCGAATGGGGGGATAGCTACAATGAGCAGTTCTTC.

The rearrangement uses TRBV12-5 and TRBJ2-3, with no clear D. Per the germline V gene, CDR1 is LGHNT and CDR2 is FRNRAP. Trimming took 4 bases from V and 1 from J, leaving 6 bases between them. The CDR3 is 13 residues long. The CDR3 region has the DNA TGTGCTAGTGGTTCAGGCGGCACAGATACGCAGTATTTT. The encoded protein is CASGSGGTDTQYF.

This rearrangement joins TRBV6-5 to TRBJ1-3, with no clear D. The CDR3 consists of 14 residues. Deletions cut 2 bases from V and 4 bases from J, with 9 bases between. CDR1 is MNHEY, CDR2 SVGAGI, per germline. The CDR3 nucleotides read TGTGCCAGCAGTTACGGTGGGAGGGGAAACACCATATATTTT. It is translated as CASSYGGRGNTIYF.

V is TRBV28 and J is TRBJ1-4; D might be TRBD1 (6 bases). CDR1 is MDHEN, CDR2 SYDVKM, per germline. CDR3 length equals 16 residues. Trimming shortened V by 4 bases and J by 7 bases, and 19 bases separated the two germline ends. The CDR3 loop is CASSSPTGLTGEKLFF. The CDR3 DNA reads TGTGCCAGCAGTTCACCTACAGGGCTTACGGGTGAAAAACTGTTTTTT.

CDR3 nucleotides: TGTGCCAGTAGACAGGGGGACTACGAGCAGTACTTC. Its translation: CASRQGDYEQYF. This chain joins TRBV28 and TRBJ2-7; TRBD1 matches 9 bases. From germline, CDR1 is MDHEN and CDR2 SYDVKM. Trimming removed 9 bases from V and 3 bases from J; junction bases left unmatched: 3. CDR3 length equals 12 residues.

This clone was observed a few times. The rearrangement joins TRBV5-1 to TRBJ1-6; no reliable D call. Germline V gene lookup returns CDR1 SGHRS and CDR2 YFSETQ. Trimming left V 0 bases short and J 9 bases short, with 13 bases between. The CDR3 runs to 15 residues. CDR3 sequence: CASSLEPQESSPLHF. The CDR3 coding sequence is TGCGCCAGCAGCTTGGAGCCCCAGGAGAGTTCACCCCTCCACTTT. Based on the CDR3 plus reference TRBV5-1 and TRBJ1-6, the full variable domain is KAGVTQTPRYLIKTRGQQVTLSCSPISGHRSVSWYQQTPGQGLQFLFEYFSETQRNKGNFPGRFSGRQFSNSRSEMNVSTLELGDSALYLCASSLEPQESSPLHFGNGTRLTVT.

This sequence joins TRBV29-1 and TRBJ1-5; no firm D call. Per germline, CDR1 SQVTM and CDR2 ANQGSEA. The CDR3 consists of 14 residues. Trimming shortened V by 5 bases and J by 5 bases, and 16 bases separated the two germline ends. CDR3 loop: CSVSGSTRDQPQHF. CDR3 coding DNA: TGCAGCGTTTCTGGGTCAACACGAGATCAGCCCCAGCATTTT.

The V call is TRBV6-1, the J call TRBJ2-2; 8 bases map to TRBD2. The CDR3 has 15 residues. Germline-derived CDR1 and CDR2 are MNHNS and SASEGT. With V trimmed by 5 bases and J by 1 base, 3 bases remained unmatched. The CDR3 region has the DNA TGTGCCAGCAGTTCCCTAGCGGGGAACACCGGGGAGCTGTTTTTT. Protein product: CASSSLAGNTGELFF.

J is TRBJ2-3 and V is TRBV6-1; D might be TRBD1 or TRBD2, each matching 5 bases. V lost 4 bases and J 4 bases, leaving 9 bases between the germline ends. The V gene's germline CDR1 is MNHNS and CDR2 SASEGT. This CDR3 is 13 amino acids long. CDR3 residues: CASSARGADTQYF. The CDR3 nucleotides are TGTGCCAGCAGTGCAAGGGGAGCAGATACGCAGTATTTT.

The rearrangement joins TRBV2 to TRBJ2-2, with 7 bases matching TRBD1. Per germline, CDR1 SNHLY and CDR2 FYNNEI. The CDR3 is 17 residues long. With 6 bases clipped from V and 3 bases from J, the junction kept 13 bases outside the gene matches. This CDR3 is CASRLQIRDRHTGELFF. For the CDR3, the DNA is TGTGCCAGCAGACTACAGATACGGGACAGACACACCGGGGAGCTGTTTTTT.

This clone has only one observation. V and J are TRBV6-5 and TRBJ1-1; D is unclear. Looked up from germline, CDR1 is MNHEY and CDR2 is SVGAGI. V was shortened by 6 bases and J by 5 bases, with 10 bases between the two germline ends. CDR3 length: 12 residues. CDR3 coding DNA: TGTGCCAGCAGCTCCCGGTGGACTGAAGCTTTCTTT. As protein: CASSSRWTEAFF.

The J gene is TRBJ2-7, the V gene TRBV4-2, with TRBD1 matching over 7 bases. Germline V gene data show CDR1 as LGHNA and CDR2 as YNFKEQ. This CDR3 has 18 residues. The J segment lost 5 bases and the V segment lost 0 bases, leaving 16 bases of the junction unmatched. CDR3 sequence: CASSQETQPGTERHEQYF. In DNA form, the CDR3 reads TGTGCCAGCAGCCAAGAGACCCAACCTGGGACAGAGCGACACGAGCAGTACTTC.

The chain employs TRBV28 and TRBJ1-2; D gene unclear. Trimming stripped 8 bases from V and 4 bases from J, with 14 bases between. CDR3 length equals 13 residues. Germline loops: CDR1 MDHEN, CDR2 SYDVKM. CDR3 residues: CASFEGIFYGYTF. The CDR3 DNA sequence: TGTGCCAGCTTTGAGGGAATCTTCTATGGCTACACCTTC.

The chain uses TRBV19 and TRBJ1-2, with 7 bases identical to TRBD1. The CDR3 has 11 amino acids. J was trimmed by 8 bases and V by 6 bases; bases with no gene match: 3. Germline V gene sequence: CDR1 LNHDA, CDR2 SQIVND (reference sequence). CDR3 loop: CASRTGRGYTF. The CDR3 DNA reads TGTGCCAGTAGGACAGGGAGAGGCTACACCTTC.

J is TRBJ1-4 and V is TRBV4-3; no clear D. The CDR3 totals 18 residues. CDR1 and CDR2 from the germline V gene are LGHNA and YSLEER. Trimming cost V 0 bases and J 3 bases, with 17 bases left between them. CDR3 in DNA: TGCGCCAGCAGCCAAGATTTTTTCGCGGGGTTCCCTAATGAAAAACTGTTTTTT. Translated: CASSQDFFAGFPNEKLFF.

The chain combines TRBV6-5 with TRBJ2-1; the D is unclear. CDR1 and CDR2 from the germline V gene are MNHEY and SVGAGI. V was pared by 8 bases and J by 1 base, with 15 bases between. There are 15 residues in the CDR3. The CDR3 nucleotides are TGTGCCAGCCGACGCACTGTACCATCCTACAATGAGCAGTTCTTC. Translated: CASRRTVPSYNEQFF.

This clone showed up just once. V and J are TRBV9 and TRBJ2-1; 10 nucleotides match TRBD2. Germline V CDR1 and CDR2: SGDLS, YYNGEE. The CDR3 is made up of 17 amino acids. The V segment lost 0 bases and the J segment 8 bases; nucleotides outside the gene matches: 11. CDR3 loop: CASSVVGFKRGGDEQFF. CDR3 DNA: TGTGCCAGCAGCGTAGTAGGTTTTAAGCGGGGGGGCGATGAGCAGTTCTTC.

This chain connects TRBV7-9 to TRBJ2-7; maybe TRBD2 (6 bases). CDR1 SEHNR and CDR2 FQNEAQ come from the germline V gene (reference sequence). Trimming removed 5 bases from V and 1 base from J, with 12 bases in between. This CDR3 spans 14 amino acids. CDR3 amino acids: CASSPPGLSYEQYF. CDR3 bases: TGTGCCAGCAGCCCCCCGGGACTTTCCTACGAGCAGTACTTC.

The CDR3 loop is CASNRGSYEQYF. The CDR3 DNA is TGTGCCAGCAACAGGGGCTCCTACGAGCAGTACTTC. The genes are TRBV2 and TRBJ2-7, with 7 positions matching TRBD1. The junction had 0 bases not matched to a gene; V was cut back by 7 bases and J by 0 bases. The CDR3 runs to 12 residues. CDR1 and CDR2 from the germline V gene are SNHLY and FYNNEI.

CDR3 DNA sequence: TGCGCCAGCAGTCCCGGACAGGGGGGGGATGAAGCTTTCTTT. It codes for CASSPGQGGDEAFF. This chain connects TRBV5-1 to TRBJ1-1; 10 nucleotides align to TRBD1. Germline assignment: CDR1 SGHRS and CDR2 YFSETQ. This CDR3 has 14 residues. The V and J ends lost 5 bases and 7 bases, in that order; junction bases with no gene match: 8.